The T cell receptor (beta chain) described here comes from a study of blood T cell repertoires in COVID-19. Clones were read by immunoSEQ multiplex PCR, and TCRdb kept only the in-frame ones, dropping some. The sample lists roughly 320,000 clones; about 82% were seen once. Between the trimmed V and J ends, which lost 5 bases and 4 bases, there was a span of 14 bases. CDR1 is SGHAT and CDR2 is FQDESV in the germline V gene (reference sequence). The length of the CDR3 is 15 residues. Sequenced: peripheral blood. This chain uses TRBV11-1 with TRBJ2-2; perhaps TRBD2 as D (6 bases). The receptor was isolated from a human donor in a cohort sampled during active COVID-19. The CDR3 region is CASSPGSGATGELFF. The CDR3 DNA is TGTGCCAGCAGCCCAGGGTCGGGAGCCACCGGGGAGCTGTTTTTT.